The T cell receptor beta chain described here comes from a study of molecular identifiers for immune sequencing clone quantification. TCRdb re-derived calls from the PCR reads in MiXCR, one entry per CDR3 protein. The sample carries a few hundred thousand distinct CDR3 sequences, roughly 24% recorded once. The V gene's germline CDR1 is MNHEY and CDR2 SVGAGI. The CDR3 consists of 14 residues. Trimming took 1 base from V and 2 from J, leaving 6 bases between them. Findings and caveats of the study: Reportedly, one cell's Jurkat TCR RNA was detected within 1,200,000 naive CD8 cells. Should identical TCR molecules share a barcode, the sizes of highly expanded clones could be underestimated.

This clonotype was seen a handful of times. The antigen is unknown. Sorted naive CD8 T cells, roughly 19,000 to 1,000,000, were sequenced from 10%, 30% or 50% RNA. Naive CD8 T cells were picked out by sorting for CD8+CD4-CCR7+CD45RA+. This chain links TRBV6-5 with TRBJ1-3; D is ambiguous. Sequencing was performed on naive CD8+ T cells from blood, with Jurkat cell RNA spiked in. Subset described: FACS-sorted CD8+CD4-CCR7+CD45RA+ naive T cells. The clonotype comes from a human donor in good health. Some libraries in this study had Jurkat cell RNA spiked in. The CDR3 DNA is TGTGCCAGCAGTTACTATCGGACTGGAAACACCATATATTTT. Translated, it gives CASSYYRTGNTIYF.